The 31 T cell receptor beta chains reported below all come from one sample, sequenced in a study of control samples from healthy donors and cancer patients. TCRdb keeps only in-frame clones here, not all; method: immunoSEQ multiplex PCR. There are roughly 98,000 clones in the sample; approximately 95% occur only once, and roughly 8% lies in the top ten. Source material: blood. Receptors originate from a young man in good health.

The chain carries TRBV12-5 and TRBJ1-2, with 7 bases fitting TRBD1. CDR3 length: 14 residues. Losses at the gene ends were 6 bases for V and 4 bases for J; bases not matched to a gene: 8. CDR1 is LGHNT, CDR2 FRNRAP, per germline. The CDR3: CASGPQGGSYGYTF. CDR3 nucleotide sequence: TGTGCTAGTGGCCCTCAGGGGGGATCCTATGGCTACACCTTC.

The chain recombines TRBV13 with TRBJ2-2; 9 bases are a match to TRBD1. J was trimmed by 6 bases and V by 3 bases; bases with no gene match: 8. Germline V CDR1 and CDR2: PRHDT, FYEKMQ (reference sequence). This CDR3 spans 16 amino acids. This CDR3 is CASSLTDRGHAGELFF. The CDR3 DNA reads as TGTGCCAGCAGCTTGACGGACAGGGGACACGCCGGGGAGCTGTTTTTT. Using reference TRBV13 and TRBJ2-2 for the parts outside the CDR3, the full variable domain is AAGVIQSPRHLIKEKRETATLKCYPIPRHDTVYWYQQGPGQDPQFLISFYEKMQSDKGSIPDRFSAQQFSDYHSELNMSSLELGDSALYFCASSLTDRGHAGELFFGEGSRLTVL.

The chain carries TRBV6-4 and TRBJ2-3; no reliable D call. Trimming took 6 bases from V and 1 from J, leaving 8 bases between them. The germline V gene encodes CDR1 MRHNA and CDR2 SNTAGT. The length of the CDR3 is 13 residues. CDR3 region: CASRKDGTDTQYF. The CDR3 nucleotides are TGTGCCAGCAGAAAAGACGGCACAGATACGCAGTATTTT.

The genes are TRBV29-1 and TRBJ1-1; the D is unclear. V lost 8 bases and J lost 2, with 15 bases in between. Germline V gives CDR1 SQVTM, CDR2 ANQGSEA. The CDR3 extends over 13 amino acids. The CDR3 reads CSFFLGRNTEAFF. The DNA for the CDR3 is TGCAGCTTCTTTCTGGGTCGAAACACTGAAGCTTTCTTT.

The genes are TRBV5-1 and TRBJ1-1; 9 positions agree with TRBD1. This CDR3 comprises 13 residues. With V trimmed by 4 bases and J by 7 bases, 5 bases remained unmatched. Per the germline V gene, CDR1 is SGHRS and CDR2 is YFSETQ. The CDR3 DNA reads TGCGCCAGCAGCATGGGACAGGGCGGTGAAGCTTTCTTT. As protein: CASSMGQGGEAFF. Together with reference TRBV5-1 and TRBJ1-1, the CDR3 gives the full variable domain: KAGVTQTPRYLIKTRGQQVTLSCSPISGHRSVSWYQQTPGQGLQFLFEYFSETQRNKGNFPGRFSGRQFSNSRSEMNVSTLELGDSALYLCASSMGQGGEAFFGQGTRLTVV.

This chain joins TRBV7-2 and TRBJ2-3; TRBD2 is a possible D gene (5 bases). The CDR3 covers 13 residues. Germline values: CDR1 SGHTA, CDR2 FQGNSA. V lost 4 bases and J 5 bases, leaving 10 bases between the germline ends. CDR3: CASSSFGVDTQYF. CDR3 sequence (DNA): TGTGCCAGCAGCTCGTTCGGGGTAGATACGCAGTATTTT. Looking up the rest from reference TRBV7-2 and TRBJ2-3 gives the full variable domain: GAGVSQSPSNKVTEKGKDVELRCDPISGHTALYWYRQSLGQGLEFLIYFQGNSAPDKSGLPSDRFSAERTGGSVSTLTIQRTQQEDSAVYLCASSSFGVDTQYFGPGTRLTVL.

V and J are TRBV6-5 and TRBJ1-6; a possible D gene is TRBD1 (6 bases). Trimming pared 6 bases from V and 17 bases from J, leaving 17 bases between. Per the germline V gene, CDR1 is MNHEY and CDR2 is SVGAGI. The CDR3 sequence is 12 residues long. The CDR3 DNA follows: TGTGCCAGCAGGGGGGCACCCGCTAGTGTCCACTTT. Translating gives CASRGAPASVHF.

V gene TRBV24-1 combines with J gene TRBJ1-6; 8 bases fit TRBD1. CDR3 size: 16 residues. CDR1 and CDR2 (germline): KGHDR, SFDVKD. Trimming took 4 bases from V and 14 from J; bases not matched to a gene: 15. Here the CDR3 DNA reads TGTGCCACCAGTGACCCCCTTGGAAGGACAGGGAAATCCCTCCACTTT. It codes for CATSDPLGRTGKSLHF.

The V and J genes are TRBV27 and TRBJ1-3; maybe TRBD1 (5 bases). This CDR3 region has 16 residues. V dropped 6 bases and J dropped 1 base, with 16 bases sitting between them. Germline values: CDR1 MNHEY, CDR2 SMNVEV (reference sequence). Here the CDR3 reads CASRSTGIISGNTIYF. In nucleotides, the CDR3 is TGTGCCAGCAGGTCTACAGGTATAATTTCTGGAAACACCATATATTTT.

V gene TRBV6-5 combines with J gene TRBJ1-1; D might be TRBD1 (5 bases). V was cut by 6 bases and J by 11 bases, with 16 bases left in between. Germline V gives CDR1 MNHEY, CDR2 SVGAGI. This CDR3 is 12 amino acids long. In nucleotides, the CDR3 is TGTGCCAGCAGCTCCGGGACCAGCGGGGCTTTCTTT. Amino acids: CASSSGTSGAFF.

A word on this clone: Because the CDR3's place on the DNA is in doubt, the DNA is left out and the CDR3 is given as listed by TCRdb. The chain joins TRBV5-1 to TRBJ1-4; no check of the table's D call, TRBD1, against the DNA was made. The CDR3 sequence runs 16 residues, both termini included. Looked up from germline, CDR1 is SGHRS and CDR2 is YFSETQ. The CDR3 sequence is CASSFGSGQGNEKLFF.

V gene TRBV4-2 combines with J gene TRBJ1-6, with D uncertain. Between the trimmed V and J ends, which lost 0 bases and 8 bases, there was a span of 17 bases. The CDR3 contains 17 residues. Germline loops: CDR1 LGHNA, CDR2 YNFKEQ. The CDR3 region is CASSQDFSLRGDSPLHF. CDR3 nucleotides: TGTGCCAGCAGCCAAGACTTTTCCCTCCGGGGTGATTCACCCCTCCACTTT.

This chain connects TRBV6-2 or TRBV6-3 to TRBJ2-3; 12 bases are shared with TRBD2. V lost 5 bases, J lost 3 bases, and 12 bases stayed unmatched. The CDR3 length is 18 residues. Germline V gives CDR1 MNHEY, CDR2 SVGEGT. The CDR3: CASSHFFGTSGPTDTQYF. For the CDR3, the DNA is TGTGCCAGCAGTCACTTTTTCGGGACTAGCGGGCCGACAGATACGCAGTATTTT.

J is TRBJ1-1 and V is TRBV15; D might be TRBD1 (5 bases). The CDR3 totals 16 residues. Germline lookup yields CDR1 LNHNV and CDR2 YYDKDF (reference sequence). V lost 0 bases, J lost 0 bases, and 11 bases lay in between. CDR3 residues: CATSREGGVVNTEAFF. The CDR3 DNA reads as TGTGCCACCAGCAGAGAGGGGGGGGTCGTGAACACTGAAGCTTTCTTT.

The V gene is TRBV19, the J gene TRBJ1-5, with 9 bases fitting TRBD1. Looked up from germline, CDR1 is LNHDA and CDR2 is SQIVND (reference sequence). The CDR3 consists of 16 residues. Trimming removed 4 bases from V and 7 bases from J; junction bases left unmatched: 11. The CDR3 protein is CASSTLTGGGWQPQHF. The CDR3 DNA follows: TGTGCCAGTAGTACCCTTACAGGGGGCGGTTGGCAGCCCCAGCATTTT.

This clone was counted a single time. This chain joins TRBV5-1 and TRBJ2-7; D is possibly TRBD2 (5 bases). Trimming cost V 7 bases and J 2 bases, with 19 bases left between them. Germline CDR1 SGHRS, CDR2 YFSETQ. The CDR3 is 15 residues long. CDR3 residues: CASSPTWGAPYEQYF. Written as DNA, the CDR3 is TGCGCCAGCTCCCCTACGTGGGGAGCACCCTACGAGCAGTACTTC.

The genes are TRBV7-9 and TRBJ2-2, with D tentatively TRBD1 (5 bases). The CDR3 is made up of 15 amino acids. CDR1 and CDR2 from the germline V gene are SEHNR and FQNEAQ (reference sequence). V gave up 2 bases and J gave up 4 bases, with 11 bases separating them. CDR3 region: CASSLSPGITGELFF. For the CDR3, the DNA is TGTGCCAGCAGCTTATCCCCAGGGATCACCGGGGAGCTGTTTTTT.

The chain employs TRBV11-2 and TRBJ1-6; D gene ambiguous. V lost 0 bases and J 7 bases, leaving 7 bases between the germline ends. The CDR3 is made up of 14 amino acids. Germline V gene sequence: CDR1 SGHAT, CDR2 FQNNGV. Here the CDR3 DNA reads TGTGCCAGCAGCTTAGAACATGCCAATTCACCCCTCCACTTT. This gives the protein CASSLEHANSPLHF.

The V and J genes are TRBV11-2 and TRBJ1-5; 9 bases are a match to TRBD1. V trimming: 5 bases; J trimming: 7 bases; junction bases outside the gene matches: 6. Germline V lookup: CDR1 SGHAT, CDR2 FQNNGV. This CDR3 spans 14 amino acids. The CDR3 loop reads CASSGGTGIQPQHF. In DNA form, the CDR3 reads TGTGCCAGCAGCGGGGGGACAGGGATACAGCCCCAGCATTTT.

This chain joins TRBV10-3 and TRBJ1-1; 7 bases match TRBD1. There are 12 residues in the CDR3. Trimming took 10 bases from V and 4 from J; bases not matched to a gene: 6. The V gene's germline CDR1 is ENHRY and CDR2 SYGVKD. In DNA form, the CDR3 reads TGTGCCAGCCAGGGGGTTGCCACTGAAGCTTTCTTT. Amino acids: CASQGVATEAFF.

The V gene is TRBV5-4, the J gene TRBJ2-7; no definite D call. V gave up 4 bases and J gave up 3 bases, with 8 bases separating them. The CDR3 runs to 12 residues. Germline V lookup: CDR1 SGHNT, CDR2 YYREEE (reference sequence). CDR3: CASSERGYEQYF. The CDR3 nucleotides read TGTGCCAGCAGCGAAAGAGGCTACGAGCAGTACTTC.

The chain is built from TRBV23-1 and TRBJ1-5, with TRBD1 matching over 8 bases. TRBV23-1 is identified as an open reading frame with a role that is uncertain. The CDR3 is made up of 18 amino acids. Trimming cost V 0 bases and J 2 bases; bases outside gene matches: 9. The CDR3 DNA reads TGCGCCAGCAGTCAATCGAGTAGGGGACAGGAGGGCAATCAGCCCCAGCATTTT. This translates into CASSQSSRGQEGNQPQHF.

This clone has a handful of counts. This rearrangement joins TRBV7-9 to TRBJ2-7, with 9 bases fitting TRBD2. The V gene end was trimmed by 2 bases and the J gene end by 3 bases; junction bases not matched to a gene: 8. There are 16 residues in the CDR3. In germline, CDR1 is SEHNR, CDR2 FQNEAQ (reference sequence). CDR3 region: CASSLRTSGLLYEQYF. CDR3 DNA: TGTGCCAGCAGCTTACGCACTAGCGGGCTCCTCTACGAGCAGTACTTC. Variable domain in full (rest from reference TRBV7-9 and TRBJ2-7): DTGVSQNPRHKITKRGQNVTFRCDPISEHNRLYWYRQTLGQGPEFLTYFQNEAQLEKSRLLSDRFSAERPKGSFSTLEIQRTEQGDSAMYLCASSLRTSGLLYEQYFGPGTRLTVT.

CDR3 sequence: CAWSVSGSYTF. Written as DNA, the CDR3 is TGTGCCTGGAGTGTTAGCGGTAGCTACACCTTC. This chain connects TRBV30 to TRBJ1-2; D ambiguous. The CDR3 contains 11 residues. Germline CDR1 is GTSNPN and CDR2 is SVGIG (reference sequence). The V gene lost 0 bases and the J gene lost 9 bases, with 8 bases spanning the gap.

The gene calls are TRBV12-3 or TRBV12-4 and TRBJ1-2, with D maybe TRBD1 (6 bases). The V end lost 3 bases, the J end lost 4 bases, and 9 bases lay between the germline ends. The CDR3 covers 13 residues. Here the CDR3 reads CASSFDRSYGYTF. In DNA form, the CDR3 reads TGTGCCAGCAGTTTCGACAGGTCCTATGGCTACACCTTC.

This chain links TRBV6-5 with TRBJ2-5; D is perhaps TRBD1 (6 bases). This CDR3 region has 16 residues. Germline CDR1 is MNHEY and CDR2 is SVGAGI. The V gene lost 2 bases and the J gene lost 1 base, with 14 bases spanning the gap. This CDR3 reads CASSYAIGTPQETQYF. CDR3 nucleotides: TGTGCCAGCAGTTACGCCATTGGGACACCCCAAGAGACCCAGTACTTC.

The rearrangement joins TRBV4-3 to TRBJ2-1; 7 bases match TRBD2. J was trimmed by 6 bases and V by 1 base; bases with no gene match: 12. The germline gives CDR1 LGHNA, CDR2 YSLEER. This CDR3 comprises 17 residues. In DNA form, the CDR3 reads TGCGCCAGCAGCCAAGTGCCCTTGACGGGAGGCTCCAATGAGCAGTTCTTC. Translated: CASSQVPLTGGSNEQFF.

The rearrangement links TRBV12-3 or TRBV12-4 to TRBJ1-2; possibly TRBD1 for D (5 bases). V was trimmed by 4 bases and J by 10 bases, leaving 10 bases between them. CDR3 length: 11 amino acids. The CDR3 bases are TGTGCCAGCAGTTGGGGACCGATCTACACCTTC. It codes for CASSWGPIYTF.

This rearrangement joins TRBV5-1 to TRBJ2-1; TRBD1 matches 10 bases. Germline lookup yields CDR1 SGHRS and CDR2 YFSETQ. The length of the CDR3 is 14 residues. Trimming at V came to 2 bases and at J to 5 bases, leaving 1 base not matched to a gene. CDR3 in amino acids: CASSLGTGDNEQFF. The CDR3 nucleotides read TGCGCCAGCAGCTTAGGGACAGGGGACAATGAGCAGTTCTTC.

The chain recombines TRBV5-4 with TRBJ2-3; possibly TRBD2 for D (5 bases). CDR1 and CDR2 from the germline V gene are SGHNT and YYREEE (reference sequence). The CDR3 covers 14 residues. Trimming cost V 4 bases and J 4 bases, with 13 bases left between them. This chain's CDR3 is CASSLGSEADTQYF. CDR3 in DNA: TGTGCCAGCAGCCTCGGTAGCGAAGCAGATACGCAGTATTTT.

The chain has TRBV5-1 and TRBJ2-7, with 11 bases fitting TRBD2. The length of the CDR3 is 16 residues. V shed 4 bases, J shed 2 bases, and the junction held 8 bases outside the gene matches. Germline V lookup: CDR1 SGHRS, CDR2 YFSETQ. The CDR3 loop reads CASSGGGLAAAYEQYF. CDR3 DNA: TGCGCCAGCAGCGGAGGGGGACTAGCGGCCGCCTACGAGCAGTACTTC.